Given below is one TCR beta chain in context. CDR3 length: 14 residues. The V end was cut by 0 bases, the J end by 0 bases, with 7 bases between. From germline, CDR1 is SGDLS and CDR2 YYNGEE. The data were obtained in a study of blood T cells in healthy people across ages. Together with a sample-barcoded 5' primer, a J-beta primer mix was included in a second PCR lasting about 7 to 12 cycles. TCRdb reprocessed the 5' RACE reads via MiXCR and lists one record per CDR3 protein. The sample contains over 1,200,000 distinct CDR3 sequences, roughly 60% of which appear only once. The genes are TRBV9 and TRBJ2-7, with D uncertain. The TCR was taken from a young man in good health. The sequenced material came from blood. Written as DNA, the CDR3 is TGTGCCAGCAGCGTAGAGTTTGGCTCCTACGAGCAGTACTTC. Its protein product is CASSVEFGSYEQYF.